These 26 T cell receptor beta chains share one sample of origin, sequenced in a study of cytomegalovirus exposure and HLA in healthy donors. The PCR ran on 60 Vbeta and 13 Jbeta primers. Libraries were prepared by immunoSEQ multiplex PCR; TCRdb keeps only in-frame clonotypes and omits some of them. The sample consists of 200,000 to 250,000 clones, about 85% of them appearing once. Sequenced sample: PBMCs. These receptors were obtained from a human donor in good health.

V and J are TRBV7-9 and TRBJ2-2; tentative D call: TRBD1 (5 bases). CDR3 length: 13 residues. The V gene's germline CDR1 is SEHNR and CDR2 FQNEAQ (reference sequence). Trimming removed 6 bases from V and 6 bases from J, with 11 bases in between. The CDR3 DNA reads as TGTGCCAGCAGACCCCAAGGGGCCGGGGAGCTGTTTTTT. Translating it yields CASRPQGAGELFF.

V and J are TRBV2 and TRBJ1-4, with 8 bases that match TRBD1. CDR3 length: 13 amino acids. V lost 7 bases to trimming and J lost 3 bases; unmatched junction nucleotides: 1. Germline lookup yields CDR1 SNHLY and CDR2 FYNNEI. The CDR3 sequence is CASKGQANEKLFF. DNA of the CDR3: TGTGCCAGCAAGGGACAGGCTAATGAAAAACTGTTTTTT.

The sample holds one count of this clone. The sample contains more than one DNA sequence encoding this CDR3. This chain links TRBV6-1 with TRBJ2-1, with TRBD2 matching over 11 bases. V gave up 1 base and J gave up 3 bases; unmatched junction bases: 11. Germline V lookup: CDR1 MNHNS, CDR2 SASEGT. There are 19 residues in the CDR3. The CDR3, as DNA: TGTGCCAGCAGTGAAGAGCCCTTAGCGGGGGGGGTCCTCTACAATGAGCAGTTCTTC. This codes for CASSEEPLAGGVLYNEQFF.

This clone has a handful of counts. This chain uses TRBV7-9 with TRBJ1-2; 9 bases map to TRBD1. CDR3 size: 13 residues. V shed 1 base and J 6 bases; nucleotides not matched to a gene: 0. The germline CDR1 and CDR2 sequences are SEHNR and FQNEAQ (reference sequence). The CDR3 reads CASSLGQGDGYTF. Here the CDR3 DNA reads TGTGCCAGCAGCTTAGGACAGGGGGATGGCTACACCTTC.

Here the CDR3 DNA reads TGCGCCAGCAGCCCTATGACAGGGTTCAAGTCTGGAAACACCATATATTTT. This translates into CASSPMTGFKSGNTIYF. The chain recombines TRBV5-1 with TRBJ1-3; TRBD1 agrees at 7 bases. The length of the CDR3 is 17 residues. V trimming: 4 bases; J trimming: 1 base; junction bases outside the gene matches: 11. Germline V lookup: CDR1 SGHRS, CDR2 YFSETQ.

This clone occurred once. This chain connects TRBV29-1 to TRBJ2-5; D unresolved. The germline V and J ends were trimmed by 8 bases and 7 bases, with 20 bases remaining between them. The CDR3 runs to 13 residues. Germline V lookup: CDR1 SQVTM, CDR2 ANQGSEA. The CDR3 sequence is CSQTDHGTGTQYF. CDR3 in DNA: TGCAGCCAAACCGACCATGGAACGGGGACCCAGTACTTC.

J is TRBJ2-3 and V is TRBV28; 10 nucleotides line up with TRBD2. This CDR3 comprises 16 residues. V lost 2 bases, J lost 5 bases, and 7 bases stayed unmatched. Germline CDR1 reads MDHEN; CDR2 reads SYDVKM. CDR3 protein: CASSLTSGRAGDTQYF. Written as DNA, the CDR3 is TGTGCCAGCAGTTTAACCAGCGGGAGGGCCGGAGATACGCAGTATTTT.

The V call is TRBV6-1, the J call TRBJ1-2, with D possibly being TRBD1 (5 bases). The germline V gene encodes CDR1 MNHNS and CDR2 SASEGT. CDR3 length equals 15 residues. V lost 3 bases to trimming and J lost 4 bases, with 15 bases between them. CDR3 nucleotide sequence: TGTGCCAGCAGTGATTTGGGGGGACTGGGCTATGGCTACACCTTC. Its protein product is CASSDLGGLGYGYTF.

This clone showed up just once. The V gene is TRBV19, the J gene TRBJ2-1; 9 nucleotides agree with TRBD2. Per the germline V gene, CDR1 is LNHDA and CDR2 is SQIVND (reference sequence). The CDR3 is 14 residues long. Unmatched junction bases numbered 10, after V lost 6 bases and J lost 10 bases. The CDR3: CASSPGLAPMEQFF. DNA of the CDR3: TGTGCCAGTAGCCCGGGACTAGCTCCCATGGAGCAGTTCTTC.

The chain links TRBV7-2 to TRBJ2-7, with 12 positions matching TRBD2. Trimming took 5 bases from V and 3 from J; bases not matched to a gene: 5. The CDR3 is made up of 15 amino acids. In germline, CDR1 is SGHTA, CDR2 FQGNSA. The CDR3 spells CASSPPGLAGYEQYF. The CDR3 nucleotides are TGTGCCAGCAGCCCACCGGGACTAGCGGGCTACGAGCAGTACTTC.

The CDR3 DNA follows: TGCAGTGCTATAACAGATACGCAGTATTTT. It yields the protein CSAITDTQYF. The chain combines TRBV20-1 with TRBJ2-3, with D unresolved. V was cut by 4 bases and J by 3 bases, with 2 bases left in between. The CDR3 runs to 10 residues. Germline V gene data show CDR1 as DFQATT and CDR2 as SNEGSKA (reference sequence).

This clone was observed a single time. The gene calls are TRBV28 and TRBJ1-4; maybe TRBD1 (5 bases). Trimming removed 3 bases from V and 4 bases from J, with 9 bases in between. The CDR3 is 14 residues long. CDR1 is MDHEN, CDR2 SYDVKM, per germline. CDR3 DNA sequence: TGTGCCAGCAGTTTTGGGGGGTTTAATGAAAAACTGTTTTTT. Its translation is CASSFGGFNEKLFF.

This chain links TRBV11-2 with TRBJ1-3, with 7 bases that match TRBD1. The CDR3 runs to 16 residues. Germline V gene data show CDR1 as SGHAT and CDR2 as FQNNGV. V lost 8 bases, J lost 0 bases, and 10 bases stayed unmatched. CDR3 in DNA: TGTGCCAGCGGCCGGGACAGAGACTTCTCTGGAAACACCATATATTTT. Translated, it gives CASGRDRDFSGNTIYF.

This sequence joins TRBV6-6 and TRBJ2-5; 7 bases agree with TRBD2. Trimming took 2 bases from V and 7 from J; bases not matched to a gene: 13. The CDR3 runs to 16 residues. Germline loops: CDR1 MNHNY, CDR2 SVGAGI (reference sequence). CDR3 bases: TGTGCCAGCAGTTACGGGCCTGCGGGAGCTGAAGGGACCCAGTACTTC. As protein: CASSYGPAGAEGTQYF.

This clone appeared a few times. The rearrangement joins TRBV2 to TRBJ2-3, with 9 bases that match TRBD1. From germline, CDR1 is SNHLY and CDR2 FYNNEI. This CDR3 spans 15 amino acids. The junction had 5 bases not matched to a gene; V was cut back by 6 bases and J by 1 base. The CDR3 here is CASRDRQGGTDTQYF. The CDR3 DNA reads TGTGCCAGCAGGGATCGACAGGGGGGCACAGATACGCAGTATTTT.

CDR3 sequence reads: CASSSPVDPKDSTMTSGRCYEQYF. The CDR3, as DNA: TGTGCCAGCAGCTCTCCGGTTGACCCAAAGGACAGTACTATGACTAGCGGGAGGTGCTACGAGCAGTACTTC. V and J are TRBV7-1 and TRBJ2-7; TRBD2 matches at 13 bases. TRBV7-1 is known as an ORF, though its function is uncertain. The length of the CDR3 is 24 residues. J was trimmed by 3 bases and V by 3 bases; bases with no gene match: 29.

This clone was recorded only once. This chain links TRBV5-5 with TRBJ1-4; tentatively, D is TRBD1 (6 bases). The CDR3 sequence is 15 residues long. The V gene's germline CDR1 is SGHKS and CDR2 YYEKEE (reference sequence). V was clipped by 0 bases and J by 3 bases, with 9 bases between them. CDR3 residues: CASSLGAGANEKLFF. The CDR3 coding sequence is TGTGCCAGCAGCTTGGGAGCAGGGGCTAATGAAAAACTGTTTTTT.

The genes are TRBV4-1 and TRBJ2-7, with D perhaps TRBD1 (6 bases). Germline CDR1 MGHRA, CDR2 YSYEKL. The CDR3 covers 14 residues. Trimming took 0 bases from V and 8 from J, leaving 14 bases between them. This CDR3 is CASSQDWTATKQYF. The CDR3 region has the DNA TGCGCCAGCAGCCAAGACTGGACAGCTACGAAGCAGTACTTC.

For the CDR3, the DNA is TGTGCCAGCACGCGGGAGGGCCCCTACAATGAGCAGTTCTTC. It encodes CASTREGPYNEQFF. The V and J genes are TRBV25-1 and TRBJ2-1, with 9 nucleotides matching TRBD2. The length of the CDR3 is 14 residues. V trimming: 7 bases; J trimming: 2 bases; junction bases outside the gene matches: 3. Germline CDR1 reads MGHDK; CDR2 reads SYGVNS.

J is TRBJ1-5 and V is TRBV6-5; 8 nucleotides line up with TRBD1. Germline CDR1 MNHEY, CDR2 SVGAGI. The CDR3 loop spans 14 amino acids. V gave up 6 bases and J gave up 2 bases; unmatched junction bases: 3. Here the CDR3 reads CASRPDRGNQPQHF. The CDR3 nucleotides read TGTGCCAGCAGGCCGGACAGGGGCAATCAGCCCCAGCATTTT.

This clone showed up just a few times. V and J are TRBV6-5 and TRBJ2-7, with D unclear. This CDR3 is 11 amino acids long. Germline V gene lookup returns CDR1 MNHEY and CDR2 SVGAGI. The V end lost 3 bases, the J end lost 3 bases, and 3 bases lay between the germline ends. CDR3 region: CASSYNYEQYF. In DNA form, the CDR3 reads TGTGCCAGCAGTTATAACTACGAGCAGTACTTC.

This sequence joins TRBV4-1 and TRBJ2-7; tentative D call: TRBD2 (6 bases). V gave up 4 bases and J gave up 2 bases, with 27 bases separating them. The CDR3 runs to 19 residues. The germline gives CDR1 MGHRA, CDR2 YSYEKL. The CDR3 DNA is TGCGCCAGCAGCCCCAAAGGGTCTCGGGCTAGCGCATACCCCTACGAGCAGTACTTC. It yields the protein CASSPKGSRASAYPYEQYF.

The DNA for the CDR3 is TGTGCCAGCAGCTTAGGGACCGGGGGCTCCTACGAGCAGTACTTC. Translating gives CASSLGTGGSYEQYF. The chain couples TRBV7-3 to TRBJ2-7; TRBD2 might be the D (6 bases). V was trimmed by 2 bases and J by 0 bases, leaving 11 bases between them. The CDR3 extends over 15 amino acids. Germline V gives CDR1 SGHTA, CDR2 FQGTGA.

The rearrangement joins TRBV2 to TRBJ2-5; 8 bases map to TRBD2. V gave up 10 bases and J gave up 5 bases; unmatched junction bases: 15. Germline V gene lookup returns CDR1 SNHLY and CDR2 FYNNEI. The CDR3 runs to 15 residues. The CDR3 reads CATAATSGVGETQYF. The CDR3 DNA sequence: TGTGCCACTGCGGCCACTAGCGGAGTCGGGGAGACCCAGTACTTC.

In this sample, this clone turned up once. The DNA of the CDR3 is TGCGCCAGCAGCTTGACTAGCGGGGTCCGCACCGGGGAGCTGTTTTTT. This gives the protein CASSLTSGVRTGELFF. The chain has TRBV5-1 and TRBJ2-2; TRBD2 matches at 10 bases. Unmatched junction bases numbered 4, after V lost 1 base and J lost 4 bases. The germline V gene has CDR1 SGHRS and CDR2 YFSETQ. CDR3 length: 16 amino acids.

This chain connects TRBV18 to TRBJ2-3; TRBD2 matches at 9 bases. Germline CDR1 is KGHSH and CDR2 is LQKENI. The CDR3 extends over 16 amino acids. V was clipped by 1 base and J by 2 bases; unmatched bases: 4. The CDR3 region has the DNA TGTGCCAGCTCACCACAACTAGCGGGTTCCACAGATACGCAGTATTTT. Protein sequence: CASSPQLAGSTDTQYF.